The clone carrying this T cell receptor beta chain was seen ten or more times. Its target is not known. CDR1 is SGHTA, CDR2 FQGNSA, per germline. The V and J ends lost 6 bases and 1 base, in that order; junction bases with no gene match: 5. The CDR3 has 14 residues. The data derive from a study of identical twins. Study outcomes and limitations: Out-of-frame TCR alpha sharing in monozygotic twins exceeded recombination model predictions.

It was template switching that added a universal primer site, and there were unique molecular identifiers on the cDNA. TCRdb re-analysed the 5' RACE reads in MiXCR, keeping a single row per CDR3 protein. The profile covers some 600,000 distinct CDR3 sequences, with around 7.4% appearing a single time and around 1.6% taken by the ten largest. These data also formed part of another study, on yellow fever vaccine responses in identical twins. According to that study: Each twin's T cell response to the vaccine was reported to look partly convergent and partly personalized.

The chain recombines TRBV7-2 with TRBJ1-2; 7 positions match TRBD1. This TCR was sampled from a young woman in good health. Sequenced material: PBMCs. This CDR3 is CASRPTGVNYGYTF. CDR3 in DNA: TGTGCCAGCAGACCCACAGGGGTTAACTATGGCTACACCTTC.